The 9 T cell receptor beta chains below were found in one sample sequenced in a study of cytomegalovirus exposure and HLA in healthy donors. Vbeta (60) and Jbeta (13) primers were used in the PCR. Here immunoSEQ multiplex PCR was the method, and the copy in TCRdb shows in-frame clones only, minus some. The data show roughly 100,000 clones, approximately 64% seen once. The specimen was PBMCs. These receptors all stem from a boy younger than 18 in good health and CMV-seropositive.

This clone has just a few counts. This chain links TRBV19 with TRBJ2-2, with 7 bases aligning to TRBD1. The CDR3 is 15 amino acids. The V segment lost 9 bases and the J segment 4 bases; nucleotides outside the gene matches: 11. Germline V CDR1 and CDR2: LNHDA, SQIVND (reference sequence). CDR3 sequence (DNA): TGTGCCAGCGGGACCACAGGGGCCTTCACCGGGGAGCTGTTTTTT. It is translated as CASGTTGAFTGELFF.

In its sample, this clone was seen a few times. The chain couples TRBV27 to TRBJ2-6, with D maybe TRBD1 (5 bases). CDR1 is MNHEY and CDR2 is SMNVEV in the germline V gene (reference sequence). V lost 4 bases and J lost 0, with 10 bases in between. This CDR3 has 16 amino acids. CDR3 protein: CASSSGPSSGANVLTF. The CDR3 bases are TGTGCCAGCAGTTCAGGGCCTAGCTCTGGGGCCAACGTCCTGACTTTC.

The chain couples TRBV5-4 to TRBJ1-2; TRBD1 aligns across 8 bases. The CDR3 spans 16 residues. With 5 bases clipped from V and 4 bases from J, the junction kept 13 bases outside the gene matches. CDR1 is SGHNT and CDR2 is YYREEE in the germline V gene (reference sequence). CDR3 sequence (DNA): TGTGCCAGCAGTGAGGCCGGGACAGGTCAAATCTATGGCTACACCTTC. Translating gives CASSEAGTGQIYGYTF.

Notes on this clone: An end of the junction does not agree with germline; a read error may underlie this. This chain joins TRBV19 and TRBJ1-5; the D gene is possibly TRBD1 (6 bases). The CDR3 contains 15 residues. Germline V gene lookup returns CDR1 LNHDA and CDR2 SQIVND (reference sequence). CDR3 coding DNA: TGTGCCAGTAGTATCAACAGGGCCAGCAATCAGCCCCAGAATTTT. It specifies CASSINRASNQPQNF.

This clone came up a few times. This rearrangement joins TRBV7-6 to TRBJ2-5, with 9 positions matching TRBD2. This CDR3 contains 20 residues. The ends lost 2 bases at V and 2 bases at J; junction bases unmatched: 18. The germline V gene has CDR1 SGHVS and CDR2 FNYEAQ. DNA of the CDR3: TGTGCCAGCAGCTTAAGCGTAACGGCTAGCGGGGTAGGAGGGCAAGAGACCCAGTACTTC. Amino acids: CASSLSVTASGVGGQETQYF.

This clone was counted at least ten times. The chain couples TRBV6-6 to TRBJ1-1; D is perhaps TRBD1 (6 bases). Trimming shortened V by 5 bases and J by 3 bases, and 10 bases separated the two germline ends. The germline CDR1 and CDR2 sequences are MNHNY and SVGAGI (reference sequence). The CDR3 contains 13 residues. In DNA, the CDR3 is TGTGCCAGCAGTCCCCGGACAGACACTGAAGCTTTCTTT. Protein product: CASSPRTDTEAFF.

V is TRBV5-1 and J is TRBJ2-3; 7 bases are shared with TRBD1. J gave up 2 bases and V 5 bases, and 8 bases lay outside the gene matches. The CDR3 has 15 amino acids. Germline CDR1 SGHRS, CDR2 YFSETQ. The CDR3 reads CASRVVGQDTDTQYF. The CDR3 DNA follows: TGCGCCAGCAGGGTGGTTGGACAGGACACAGATACGCAGTATTTT.

The rearrangement uses TRBV30 and TRBJ1-1, with D possibly matching TRBD1 (6 bases). Germline V lookup: CDR1 GTSNPN, CDR2 SVGIG (reference sequence). V gave up 1 base and J gave up 0 bases, with 18 bases separating them. The CDR3 has 17 amino acids. CDR3 in amino acids: CAWSGQARILLNTEAFF. The CDR3 DNA reads TGTGCCTGGAGTGGACAGGCCCGGATCCTTTTGAACACTGAAGCTTTCTTT.

The sample holds a few counts of this clone. The V call is TRBV5-1, the J call TRBJ1-2; possible D gene TRBD1, 6 bases. This CDR3 comprises 13 residues. Germline CDR1 and CDR2: SGHRS and YFSETQ. Trimming shortened V by 4 bases and J by 7 bases, and 14 bases separated the two germline ends. This CDR3 is CASSPVDSSGYTF. The CDR3 DNA is TGCGCCAGCAGCCCAGTGGACAGTTCTGGCTACACCTTC.